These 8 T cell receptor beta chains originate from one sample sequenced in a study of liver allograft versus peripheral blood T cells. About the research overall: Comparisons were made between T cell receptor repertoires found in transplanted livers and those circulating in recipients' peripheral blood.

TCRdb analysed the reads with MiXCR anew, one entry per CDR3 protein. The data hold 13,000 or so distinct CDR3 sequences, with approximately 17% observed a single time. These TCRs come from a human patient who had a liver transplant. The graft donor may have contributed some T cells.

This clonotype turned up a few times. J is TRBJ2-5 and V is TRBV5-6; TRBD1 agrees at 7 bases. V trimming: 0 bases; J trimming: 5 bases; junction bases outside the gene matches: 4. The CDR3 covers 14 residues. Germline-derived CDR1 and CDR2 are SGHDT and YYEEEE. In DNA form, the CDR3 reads TGTGCCAGCAGCTTGGGACAGGGCAGGGAGACCCAGTACTTC. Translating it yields CASSLGQGRETQYF.

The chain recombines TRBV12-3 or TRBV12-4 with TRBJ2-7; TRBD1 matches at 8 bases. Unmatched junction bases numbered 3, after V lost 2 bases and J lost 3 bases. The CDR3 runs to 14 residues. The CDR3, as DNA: TGTGCCAGCAGTTTAATCGGGACAGGCTACGAGCAGTACTTC. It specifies CASSLIGTGYEQYF.

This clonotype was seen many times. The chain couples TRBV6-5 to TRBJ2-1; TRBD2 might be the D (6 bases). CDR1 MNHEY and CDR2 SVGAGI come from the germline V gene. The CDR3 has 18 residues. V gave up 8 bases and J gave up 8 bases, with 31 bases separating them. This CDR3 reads CASAEQVFSGEEVHEQFF. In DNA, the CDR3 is TGTGCCAGCGCGGAACAGGTCTTTTCGGGAGAGGAGGTCCATGAGCAGTTCTTC.

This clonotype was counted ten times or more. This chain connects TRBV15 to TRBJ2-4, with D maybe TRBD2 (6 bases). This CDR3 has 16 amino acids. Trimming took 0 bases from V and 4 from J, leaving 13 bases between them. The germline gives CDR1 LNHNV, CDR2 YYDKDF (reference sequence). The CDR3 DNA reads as TGTGCCACCAGCAGAGATAACGGGAGCGGGAAAAACATTCAGTACTTC. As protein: CATSRDNGSGKNIQYF.

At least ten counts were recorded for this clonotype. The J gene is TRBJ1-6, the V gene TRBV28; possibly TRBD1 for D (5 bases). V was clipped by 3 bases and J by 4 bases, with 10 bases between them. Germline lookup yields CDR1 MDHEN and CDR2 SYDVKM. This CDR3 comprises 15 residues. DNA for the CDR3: TGTGCCAGCAGTTTGAGGCAGGGATATAATTCACCCCTCCACTTT. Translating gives CASSLRQGYNSPLHF.

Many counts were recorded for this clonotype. CDR3 loop: CSVYRDRGADTQYF. The CDR3 DNA sequence: TGCAGTGTATACCGGGACAGGGGCGCAGATACGCAGTATTTT. The V and J genes are TRBV29-1 and TRBJ2-3; 10 nucleotides line up with TRBD1. Germline V gene data show CDR1 as SQVTM and CDR2 as ANQGSEA. CDR3 length: 14 amino acids.

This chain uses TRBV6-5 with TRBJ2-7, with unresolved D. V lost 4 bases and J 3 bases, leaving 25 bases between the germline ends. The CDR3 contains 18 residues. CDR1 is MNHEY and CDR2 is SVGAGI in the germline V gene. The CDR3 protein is CASSSLGRLTTPIYEQYF. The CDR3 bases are TGTGCCAGCAGTTCCCTGGGCCGGTTGACGACCCCTATCTACGAGCAGTACTTC.

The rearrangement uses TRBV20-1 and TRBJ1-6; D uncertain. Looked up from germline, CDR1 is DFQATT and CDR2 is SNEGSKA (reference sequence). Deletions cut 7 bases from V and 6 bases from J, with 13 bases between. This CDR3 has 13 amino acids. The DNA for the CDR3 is TGCAGTGTCCTACAGTCTCCTAATTCACCCCTCCACTTT. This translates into CSVLQSPNSPLHF.